This is a list of T cell receptor beta chains from one sample in a study of CD8+CD57+ T cells in acquired aplastic anemia. TCRdb re-analysed the reads in MiXCR, keeping a single row per CDR3 protein. The data hold just over 200,000 distinct CDR3 sequences, with 65% observed a single time. The sample taken for sequencing was sorted CD4+, CD8+, or CD8+CD57+ T cells (not recorded which) from PBMCs. These receptors came from a human donor with aplastic anemia. The CDR3 runs from the conserved cysteine through the conserved F or W. A D gene is named only where the DNA matches it firmly. A clone size is listed for some rows: how often the clone was seen (once, few, many), or a class if it is expanded.

abundance	v_gene	d_gene	len	j_gene	CDR3aa	CDR3nt
-	TRBV7-9	-	14	TRBJ2-7	CASSLSFDRAGQYF	TGTGCCAGCAGCCTGTCATTCGATCGAGCCGGGCAGTACTTC
-	TRBV15	-	14	TRBJ1-6	CATSRQGPNSPLHF	TGTGCCACCAGCAGACAGGGTCCAAATTCACCCCTCCACTTT
many	TRBV5-6	-	13	TRBJ1-4	CASSWIEGEKLFF	TGTGCCAGCAGCTGGATTGAGGGGGAAAAACTGTTTTTT
many	TRBV10-1	-	15	TRBJ2-7	CASSPAGAGNYEQYF	TGCGCCAGCAGCCCCGCAGGGGCGGGGAACTACGAGCAGTACTTC
many	TRBV19	-	14	TRBJ2-1	CASSTWDTQNEQFF	TGTGCCAGTAGTACCTGGGACACCCAGAATGAGCAGTTCTTC
-	TRBV7-9	TRBD1	16	TRBJ1-6	CASSLAAGGRNSPLHF	TGTGCCAGCAGCTTGGCCGCAGGGGGTCGTAATTCACCCCTCCACTTT
-	TRBV29-1	-	12	TRBJ1-1	CSVDSMNTEAFF	TGCAGCGTTGACAGCATGAACACTGAAGCTTTCTTT
-	TRBV9	-	14	TRBJ2-3	CASSVRSGSDTQYF	TGTGCCAGCAGCGTCAGGAGCGGGTCAGATACGCAGTATTTT
-	TRBV2	-	14	TRBJ2-5	CASSVSVAEETQYF	TGTGCCAGCAGTGTATCGGTGGCGGAAGAGACCCAGTACTTC
-	TRBV12-3/TRBV12-4	-	15	TRBJ1-2	CASSQVAGPRSGYTF	TGTGCCAGCAGCCAAGTTGCAGGGCCTCGTAGCGGCTACACCTTC
few	TRBV5-1	TRBD2	16	TRBJ2-3	CASSLATSGATDTQYF	TGCGCCAGCAGCTTGGCCACTAGCGGGGCCACAGATACGCAGTATTTT
-	TRBV11-1	-	19	TRBJ1-2	CASSSQGRRTIIANYGYTF	TGTGCCAGCAGCTCCCAAGGACGGCGGACAATTATCGCTAACTATGGCTACACCTTC
-	TRBV7-3	TRBD2	15	TRBJ2-5	CASSLQGWGGETQYF	TGTGCCAGCAGCTTACAAGGTTGGGGGGGGGAGACCCAGTACTTC
-	TRBV7-2	-	16	TRBJ1-1	CASSRIRQVMNTEAFF	TGTGCCAGCAGCCGTATCCGACAGGTCATGAACACTGAAGCTTTCTTT
many	TRBV11-2	-	13	TRBJ1-1	CASRETVNTEAFF	TGTGCCAGCAGGGAAACGGTGAACACTGAAGCTTTCTTT
-	TRBV10-3	TRBD1	17	TRBJ2-7	CAISGQGKGSTSYEQYF	TGTGCCATCAGCGGACAGGGGAAAGGTTCCACCTCCTACGAGCAGTACTTC
-	TRBV7-9	-	16	TRBJ2-1	CASSLVGSSGMDEQFF	TGTGCCAGCAGCTTAGTGGGGTCCTCGGGTATGGATGAGCAGTTCTTC
-	TRBV9	-	14	TRBJ2-1	CASSVEALYNEQFF	TGTGCCAGCAGCGTAGAGGCCCTCTACAATGAGCAGTTCTTC
few	TRBV20-1	-	13	TRBJ2-7	CSASTIQPYEQYF	TGCAGTGCTAGCACCATACAGCCCTACGAGCAGTACTTC
-	TRBV24-1	TRBD2	14	TRBJ2-5	CATSKTGGEETQYF	TGTGCCACCAGTAAGACGGGAGGCGAAGAGACCCAGTACTTC
-	TRBV9	-	16	TRBJ1-2	CASSVGRGNIDYGYTF	TGTGCCAGTAGCGTAGGAAGGGGAAACATAGACTATGGCTACACCTTC
-	TRBV5-1	-	14	TRBJ2-7	CASSYGREPYEQYF	TGCGCCAGCAGCTACGGACGGGAGCCCTACGAGCAGTACTTC
-	TRBV7-2	TRBD2	16	TRBJ2-5	CASSRPAGGPSETQYF	TGTGCCAGCAGCCGTCCGGCGGGGGGGCCGAGTGAGACCCAGTACTTC
-	TRBV5-1	-	14	TRBJ1-6	CASSLEAGNSPLHF	TGCGCCAGCAGCTTGGAAGCGGGAAATTCACCCCTCCACTTT
-	TRBV20-1	TRBD1	15	TRBJ1-5	CSARRGDSGWEPQHF	TGCAGTGCTAGAAGGGGGGACAGTGGTTGGGAGCCCCAGCATTTT
few	TRBV19	-	13	TRBJ2-7	CASSTVGAYEQYF	TGTGCCAGTAGTACCGTGGGTGCTTACGAGCAGTACTTC
-	TRBV24-1	-	17	TRBJ1-1	CATSDLILPVVSTEAFF	TGTGCCACCAGTGATTTGATTCTACCGGTAGTAAGCACTGAAGCTTTCTTT
-	TRBV12-3/TRBV12-4	TRBD1	16	TRBJ1-5	CASSSSGQVSNQPQHF	TGTGCCAGCAGTTCCTCTGGACAGGTTAGCAATCAGCCCCAGCATTTT
few	TRBV7-2	TRBD2	16	TRBJ2-7	CASSSGGVSRPYEQYF	TGTGCCAGCAGCTCGGGGGGGGTATCGAGACCCTACGAGCAGTACTTC
-	TRBV7-2	-	14	TRBJ2-3	CASSLGLRMDTQYF	TGTGCCAGCAGCTTAGGTTTGAGAATGGATACGCAGTATTTT
once	TRBV25-1	-	14	TRBJ1-2	CASSEYWGIYGYTF	TGTGCCAGCAGTGAATATTGGGGAATCTATGGCTACACCTTC
few	TRBV24-1	TRBD1	12	TRBJ2-7	CATGTGLDEQYF	TGTGCCACCGGGACAGGGTTGGATGAGCAGTACTTC
-	TRBV20-1	-	16	TRBJ2-3	CSARGVDGPATDTQYF	TGCAGTGCTAGAGGGGTTGACGGGCCGGCCACAGATACGCAGTATTTT
-	TRBV5-1	-	15	TRBJ1-5	CASSLGGIPNQPQHF	TGCGCCAGCAGCTTGGGGGGAATCCCTAATCAGCCCCAGCATTTT
once	TRBV4-1	TRBD2	15	TRBJ2-1	CASSLTSVNDNEQFF	TGCGCCAGCAGTCTGACTAGCGTCAACGACAATGAGCAGTTCTTC
-	TRBV7-9	TRBD2	17	TRBJ2-3	CASERGSSGVYTDTQYF	TGTGCCAGCGAAAGGGGTTCTAGCGGGGTCTACACAGATACGCAGTATTTT
-	TRBV12-3/TRBV12-4	-	16	TRBJ1-3	CASSFGGQLSGNTIYF	TGTGCCAGCAGTTTTGGTGGTCAGCTCTCTGGAAACACCATATATTTT
-	TRBV19	-	14	TRBJ1-1	CASSIVKMNTEASF	TGTGCCAGTAGTATAGTCAAGATGAACACTGAAGCTTCCTTT
-	TRBV7-2	-	15	TRBJ1-1	CASTLGESTSVEAFF	TGTGCCAGCACCCTAGGGGAGAGCACAAGTGTTGAAGCTTTCTTT
few	TRBV5-8	-	13	TRBJ2-7	CASSLVGTYEQYF	TGTGCCAGCAGCTTGGTCGGGACCTACGAGCAGTACTTC